The sequence of this TCR beta chain was determined in a study of CD8+ T cells in alopecia areata. In its sample, this clone was seen once. Antigen: not known. In each case, RNA was isolated and then reverse transcribed into cDNA as the sequencing template. Some clones are missing from TCRdb's copy, which holds only in-frame ones; the method was immunoSEQ multiplex PCR. Here the sample spans about 150,000 clones, less than 65% being singletons. Study conclusions and caveats: Mice showed TCR sharing more clearly than patients did, possibly owing to HLA.

Sequencing was done on a sample of CD8+ T cells sorted from blood. The clonotype comes from a human donor in good health.

In DNA form, the CDR3 reads TGTGCCAGCAGTGAATTGGGCCCGACGGAGCTGTTTTTT. This encodes CASSELGPTELFF. The chain links TRBV25-1 to TRBJ2-2; the D is unclear. Looked up from germline, CDR1 is MGHDK and CDR2 is SYGVNS. The ends were cut back, 1 base at V and 10 bases at J, with 10 bases in the middle. This CDR3 region has 13 residues.